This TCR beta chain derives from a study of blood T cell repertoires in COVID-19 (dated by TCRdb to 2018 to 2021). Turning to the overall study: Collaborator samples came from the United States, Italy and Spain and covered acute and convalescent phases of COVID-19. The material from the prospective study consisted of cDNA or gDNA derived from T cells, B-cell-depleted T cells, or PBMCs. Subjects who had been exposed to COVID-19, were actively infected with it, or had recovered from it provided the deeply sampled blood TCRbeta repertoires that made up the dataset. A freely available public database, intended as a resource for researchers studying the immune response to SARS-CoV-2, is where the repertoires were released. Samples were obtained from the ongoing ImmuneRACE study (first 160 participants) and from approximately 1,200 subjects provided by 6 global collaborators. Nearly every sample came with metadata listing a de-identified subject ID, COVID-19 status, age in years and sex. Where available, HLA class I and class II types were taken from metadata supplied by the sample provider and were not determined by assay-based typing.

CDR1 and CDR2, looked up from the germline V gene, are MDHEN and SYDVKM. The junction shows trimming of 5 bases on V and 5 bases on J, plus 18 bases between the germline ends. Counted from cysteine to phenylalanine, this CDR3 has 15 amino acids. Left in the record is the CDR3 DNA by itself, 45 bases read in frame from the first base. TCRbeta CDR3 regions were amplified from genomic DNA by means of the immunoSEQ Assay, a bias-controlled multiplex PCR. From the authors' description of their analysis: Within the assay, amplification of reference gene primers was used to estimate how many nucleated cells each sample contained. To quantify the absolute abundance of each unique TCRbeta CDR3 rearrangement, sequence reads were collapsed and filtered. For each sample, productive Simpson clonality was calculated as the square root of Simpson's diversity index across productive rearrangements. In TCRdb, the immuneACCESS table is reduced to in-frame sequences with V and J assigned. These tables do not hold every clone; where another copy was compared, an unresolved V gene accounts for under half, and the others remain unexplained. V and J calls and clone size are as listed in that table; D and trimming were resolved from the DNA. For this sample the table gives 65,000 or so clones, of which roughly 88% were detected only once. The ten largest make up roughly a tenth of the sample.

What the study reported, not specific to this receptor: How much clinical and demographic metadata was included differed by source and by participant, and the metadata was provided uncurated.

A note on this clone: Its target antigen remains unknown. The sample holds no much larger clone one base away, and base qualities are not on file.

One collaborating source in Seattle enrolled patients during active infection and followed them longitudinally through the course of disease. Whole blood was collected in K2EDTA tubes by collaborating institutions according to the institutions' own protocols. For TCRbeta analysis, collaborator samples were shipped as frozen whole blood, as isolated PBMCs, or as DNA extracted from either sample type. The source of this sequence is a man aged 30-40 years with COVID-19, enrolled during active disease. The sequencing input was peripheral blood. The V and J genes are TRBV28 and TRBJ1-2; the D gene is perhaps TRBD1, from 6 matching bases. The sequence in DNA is TGTGCCAGCAGTCCGGGTACGACAGGAAGATATGGCTACACCTTC. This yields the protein CASSPGTTGRYGYTF.